This entry lists 23 T cell receptor beta chains sequenced from one sample in a study of blood T cell repertoires in COVID-19. This table comes from immunoSEQ multiplex PCR, and its TCRdb copy is limited to in-frame clones, with some not included. The profile shows under 300,000 clones, approximately 86% of them singletons. The sample taken for sequencing was peripheral blood. These receptors were collected from a woman aged 80 or over with active or convalescent COVID-19.

The chain employs TRBV4-1 and TRBJ2-5, with 7 bases fitting TRBD2. This CDR3 has 15 residues. V was pared by 5 bases and J by 5 bases, with 11 bases of the junction left unmatched. Germline CDR1 is MGHRA and CDR2 is YSYEKL. CDR3 nucleotide sequence: TGCGCCAGCAGCGGAGGCGAGGGAGGGTGGGAGACCCAGTACTTC. Translation gives CASSGGEGGWETQYF.

V and J are TRBV28 and TRBJ2-5; weak D call: TRBD1 (5 bases). Per the germline V gene, CDR1 is MDHEN and CDR2 is SYDVKM. Trimming pared 2 bases from V and 7 bases from J, leaving 14 bases between. This CDR3 has 14 residues. This CDR3 is CASSLVLARGTQYF. DNA of the CDR3: TGTGCCAGCAGTTTAGTGTTGGCAAGGGGGACCCAGTACTTC. The full variable domain, completed using reference TRBV28 and TRBJ2-5, is DVKVTQSSRYLVKRTGEKVFLECVQDMDHENMFWYRQDPGLGLRLIYFSYDVKMKEKGDIPEGYSVSREKKERFSLILESASTNQTSMYLCASSLVLARGTQYFGPGTRLLVL.

This chain uses TRBV30 with TRBJ2-2; 11 bases agree with TRBD1. Germline CDR1 and CDR2: GTSNPN and SVGIG (reference sequence). The CDR3 is 15 amino acids. The ends lost 8 bases at V and 5 bases at J; junction bases unmatched: 10. The CDR3 DNA is TGTGCCCAACGGACAGGGGGCGCAGGGACCGGGGAGCTGTTTTTT. This translates into CAQRTGGAGTGELFF. Looking up the rest from reference TRBV30 and TRBJ2-2 gives the full variable domain: SQTIHQWPATLVQPVGSPLSLECTVEGTSNPNLYWYRQAAGRGLQLLFYSVGIGQISSEVPQNLSASRPQDRQFILSSKKLLLSDSGFYLCAQRTGGAGTGELFFGEGSRLTVL.

The chain carries TRBV10-3 and TRBJ2-3; 7 bases line up with TRBD1. With 0 bases clipped from V and 6 bases from J, the junction kept 3 bases outside the gene matches. The germline V gene has CDR1 ENHRY and CDR2 SYGVKD. The CDR3 runs 14 residues. The CDR3 is CAISESRGSDTQYF. The CDR3, as DNA: TGTGCCATCAGTGAGTCCAGGGGGTCGGATACGCAGTATTTT.

V is TRBV18 and J is TRBJ1-2; D ambiguous. Germline CDR1 KGHSH, CDR2 LQKENI. The length of the CDR3 is 15 residues. V lost 2 bases, J lost 2 bases, and 12 bases lay in between. The CDR3 DNA reads as TGTGCCAGCTCACCAGCGGCATCCCCAAACTATGGCTACACCTTC. Amino acid sequence: CASSPAASPNYGYTF. The complete variable domain, with remaining parts taken from reference TRBV18 and TRBJ1-2, reads NAGVMQNPRHLVRRRGQEARLRCSPMKGHSHVYWYRQLPEEGLKFMVYLQKENIIDESGMPKERFSAEFPKEGPSILRIQQVVRGDSAAYFCASSPAASPNYGYTFGSGTRLTVV.

This rearrangement joins TRBV20-1 to TRBJ2-7; D call uncertain. Germline V lookup: CDR1 DFQATT, CDR2 SNEGSKA (reference sequence). This CDR3 contains 12 residues. Trimming cost V 3 bases and J 3 bases, with 9 bases left between them. DNA of the CDR3: TGCAGTGCTAGTTTGCGGATCTACGAGCAGTACTTC. Translating it yields CSASLRIYEQYF.

Only a few counts were recorded for this clone. V is TRBV27 and J is TRBJ1-5; D call uncertain. The CDR3 is 15 amino acids. V lost 4 bases to trimming and J lost 2 bases, with 12 bases between them. Germline assignment: CDR1 MNHEY and CDR2 SMNVEV (reference sequence). The CDR3 bases are TGTGCCAGCAGTTCAGGTGGTGGCGGCAATCAGCCCCAGCATTTT. Protein product: CASSSGGGGNQPQHF.

This chain's CDR3 is CASSTGTSFEQYF. CDR3 in DNA: TGTGCCAGTTCTACAGGGACCTCTTTTGAGCAGTACTTC. The V gene is TRBV28, the J gene TRBJ2-7, with a weak D call TRBD1 (6 bases). With 9 bases removed from V and 7 bases from J, the gap between germline ends came to 19 bases. The CDR3 contains 13 residues. Germline assignment: CDR1 MDHEN and CDR2 SYDVKM.

The count of this clone is one. The gene calls are TRBV5-1 and TRBJ2-7, with TRBD2 as a possible D gene (6 bases). The V gene lost 1 base and the J gene lost 5 bases, with 13 bases spanning the gap. Germline V gene data show CDR1 as SGHRS and CDR2 as YFSETQ. The CDR3 contains 14 residues. The CDR3 protein is CASSLTSLADEQYF. CDR3 sequence (DNA): TGCGCCAGCAGCTTGACTAGCCTTGCCGACGAGCAGTACTTC. Based on the CDR3 plus reference TRBV5-1 and TRBJ2-7, the full variable domain is KAGVTQTPRYLIKTRGQQVTLSCSPISGHRSVSWYQQTPGQGLQFLFEYFSETQRNKGNFPGRFSGRQFSNSRSEMNVSTLELGDSALYLCASSLTSLADEQYFGPGTRLTVT.

V is TRBV23-1 and J is TRBJ2-3, with 8 nucleotides matching TRBD1. TRBV23-1 is assigned to the ORF class and has an uncertain function. V dropped 4 bases and J dropped 4; count of bases not matched to a gene: 13. The CDR3 spans 17 residues. Here the CDR3 reads CASSPRQGRGFPDTQYF. For the CDR3, the DNA is TGCGCCAGCAGTCCACGACAGGGGAGAGGTTTCCCAGATACGCAGTATTTT.

The J gene is TRBJ1-1, the V gene TRBV10-2, with D unresolved. V dropped 3 bases and J dropped 0 bases, with 8 bases sitting between them. This CDR3 spans 14 amino acids. Per germline, CDR1 WSHSY and CDR2 SAAADI. CDR3 bases: TGCGCCAGCAGTGATCAACAGATGAACACTGAAGCTTTCTTT. It encodes CASSDQQMNTEAFF.

The chain recombines TRBV6-2 or TRBV6-3 with TRBJ2-2; D uncertain. The CDR3 runs 13 residues. V gave up 4 bases and J gave up 0 bases, with 3 bases separating them. Germline lookup yields CDR1 MNHEY and CDR2 SVGEGT. The CDR3 sequence: CASSFANTGELFF. Here the CDR3 DNA reads TGTGCCAGCAGTTTCGCGAACACCGGGGAGCTGTTTTTT.

J is TRBJ1-5 and V is TRBV10-3; D possibly corresponds to TRBD1 (6 bases). There are 14 residues in the CDR3. Trimming stripped 7 bases from V and 3 bases from J, with 13 bases between. Germline assignment: CDR1 ENHRY and CDR2 SYGVKD. Written as DNA, the CDR3 is TGTGCCATCAACAGGCAGGGGATCAATCAGCCCCAGCATTTT. Protein product: CAINRQGINQPQHF.

The V gene is TRBV4-1, the J gene TRBJ2-2; 8 bases match TRBD2. This CDR3 is built from 17 residues. Germline V gene data show CDR1 as MGHRA and CDR2 as YSYEKL. J gave up 1 base and V 1 base, and 5 bases lay outside the gene matches. The CDR3 region is CASSQAPGGVNTGELFF. For the CDR3, the DNA is TGCGCCAGCAGCCAAGCCCCGGGAGGGGTGAACACCGGGGAGCTGTTTTTT.

The J gene is TRBJ1-5, the V gene TRBV19; D gene ambiguous. Germline V CDR1 and CDR2: LNHDA, SQIVND (reference sequence). The CDR3 loop spans 17 amino acids. V lost 5 bases and J lost 1, with 18 bases in between. CDR3 DNA sequence: TGTGCCAGTAGTCGGAACAGTGGTGTTTTCAGCAATCAGCCCCAGCATTTT. Its protein product is CASSRNSGVFSNQPQHF.

This clone was found once. In DNA, the CDR3 is TGTGCCAGCTCACAAAGACAGGGGGAAATTCGTCAGCCCCAGCATTTT. Translating gives CASSQRQGEIRQPQHF. The V gene is TRBV18, the J gene TRBJ1-5, with 9 bases identical to TRBD1. CDR3 length: 16 amino acids. V lost 4 bases and J lost 6; bases outside the gene matches: 10. Per germline, CDR1 KGHSH and CDR2 LQKENI.

The chain couples TRBV6-5 to TRBJ1-2; 9 positions agree with TRBD1. CDR3 length: 14 residues. V dropped 8 bases and J dropped 6; count of bases not matched to a gene: 10. The germline V gene has CDR1 MNHEY and CDR2 SVGAGI. The CDR3: CASVYRGLGNGYTF. The CDR3 DNA is TGTGCCAGCGTCTACAGGGGGCTTGGTAATGGCTACACCTTC.

V is TRBV28 and J is TRBJ1-2, with D unresolved. Germline CDR1 reads MDHEN; CDR2 reads SYDVKM. The V end lost 5 bases, the J end lost 7 bases, and 14 bases lay between the germline ends. The CDR3 runs 13 residues. The CDR3 reads CASSPREIGGYTF. The CDR3 DNA reads TGTGCCAGCAGTCCTCGGGAAATTGGTGGCTACACCTTC.

This clone was seen only a few times. V usage is TRBV7-6 and J usage is TRBJ2-5; D gene ambiguous. The CDR3 is made up of 13 amino acids. With 5 bases removed from V and 2 bases from J, the gap between germline ends came to 9 bases. From germline, CDR1 is SGHVS and CDR2 FNYEAQ. CDR3 region: CASSGQVQETQYF. In DNA form, the CDR3 reads TGTGCCAGCAGCGGGCAGGTTCAAGAGACCCAGTACTTC. The variable domain in full, completed from reference TRBV7-6 and TRBJ2-5, reads GAGVSQSPRYKVTKRGQDVALRCDPISGHVSLYWYRQALGQGPEFLTYFNYEAQQDKSGLPNDRFSAERPEGSISTLTIQRTEQRDSAMYRCASSGQVQETQYFGPGTRLLVL.

The chain links TRBV5-1 to TRBJ1-1, with D uncertain. V lost 2 bases, J lost 4 bases, and 12 bases lay in between. The CDR3 extends over 14 amino acids. Germline CDR1 reads SGHRS; CDR2 reads YFSETQ. In DNA form, the CDR3 reads TGCGCCAGCAGCTTTTACCAGGATGCCACTGAAGCTTTCTTT. It encodes CASSFYQDATEAFF.

This chain links TRBV7-9 with TRBJ2-7; 9 bases are shared with TRBD1. Germline V gene sequence: CDR1 SEHNR, CDR2 FQNEAQ (reference sequence). Trimming at V came to 2 bases and at J to 0 bases, leaving 2 bases not matched to a gene. This CDR3 spans 15 amino acids. CDR3 amino acids: CASSLTDRGSYEQYF. CDR3 nucleotide sequence: TGTGCCAGCAGCTTAACGGACAGGGGCTCCTACGAGCAGTACTTC.

V and J are TRBV14 and TRBJ1-2; D is possibly TRBD1 (5 bases). The CDR3 has 18 amino acids. Germline CDR1 SGHDN, CDR2 FVKESK. V was cut by 0 bases and J by 4 bases, with 21 bases left in between. For the CDR3, the DNA is TGTGCCAGCAGCCAAGATCCCTCATGGGGCGAGTCTTCCTATGGCTACACCTTC. This sequence encodes CASSQDPSWGESSYGYTF.

This rearrangement joins TRBV18 to TRBJ2-7; TRBD2 aligns across 7 bases. Losses at the gene ends were 0 bases for V and 4 bases for J; bases not matched to a gene: 6. Germline-derived CDR1 and CDR2 are KGHSH and LQKENI. The CDR3 spans 15 residues. The CDR3 DNA reads TGTGCCAGCTCACCACCAAACCTAGCGGTTTACGAGCAGTACTTC. This codes for CASSPPNLAVYEQYF. Supplemented by reference TRBV18 and TRBJ2-7, the full variable domain reads NAGVMQNPRHLVRRRGQEARLRCSPMKGHSHVYWYRQLPEEGLKFMVYLQKENIIDESGMPKERFSAEFPKEGPSILRIQQVVRGDSAAYFCASSPPNLAVYEQYFGPGTRLTVT.